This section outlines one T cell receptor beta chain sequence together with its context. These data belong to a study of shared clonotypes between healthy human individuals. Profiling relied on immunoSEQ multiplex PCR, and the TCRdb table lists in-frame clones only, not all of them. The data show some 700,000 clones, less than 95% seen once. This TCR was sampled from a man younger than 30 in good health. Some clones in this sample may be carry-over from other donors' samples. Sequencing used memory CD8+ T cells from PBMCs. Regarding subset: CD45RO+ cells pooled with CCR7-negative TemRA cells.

CDR3 amino acids: CASSQVGGLNNEQFF. CDR3 coding DNA: TGCGCCAGCAGCCAAGTGGGGGGCCTCAACAATGAGCAGTTCTTC. The chain couples TRBV4-1 to TRBJ2-1; D is possibly TRBD1 or TRBD2 (6 bases each). The CDR3 contains 15 residues. The V end lost 1 base, the J end lost 5 bases, and 12 bases lay between the germline ends. Germline V gene lookup returns CDR1 MGHRA and CDR2 YSYEKL.